This TCR beta chain was profiled in a study of CD8 T cells in Susac syndrome. The length of the CDR3 is 17 residues. The V segment lost 1 base and the J segment 4 bases; nucleotides outside the gene matches: 9. Germline values: CDR1 MNHEY, CDR2 SVGAGI. Random hexamers were used to reverse transcribe 0.5 to 1 ug of RNA. The authors amplified TCR beta CDR3 across 54 Vbeta and 13 Jbeta using immunoSEQ multiplex PCR. TCRdb redid the calling of the immunoSEQ multiplex PCR reads with MiXCR, one entry per CDR3 protein. The table lists tens of thousands of distinct CDR3 sequences, roughly 93% of them singletons, with about 0.51% in the top ten. The authors carried out high-throughput sequencing of TCR beta. They applied it to CD8+ and CD4+ T cells obtained from blood. Patients with stable or active relapsing-remitting disease, all of them treatment-naive, made up the multiple sclerosis controls. Negative isolation yielded CD8+ and CD4+ T cells; FACS enriched TEMRA cells.

This rearrangement joins TRBV6-5 to TRBJ2-1, with 8 bases fitting TRBD2. This clonotype was sampled from a human donor with multiple sclerosis. Sequencing was performed on CD8+ T cells from PBMCs. Here the CDR3 DNA reads TGTGCCAGCAGTTACTTTAGCGGGGACTGGTTATACAATGAGCAGTTCTTC. It is translated as CASSYFSGDWLYNEQFF.